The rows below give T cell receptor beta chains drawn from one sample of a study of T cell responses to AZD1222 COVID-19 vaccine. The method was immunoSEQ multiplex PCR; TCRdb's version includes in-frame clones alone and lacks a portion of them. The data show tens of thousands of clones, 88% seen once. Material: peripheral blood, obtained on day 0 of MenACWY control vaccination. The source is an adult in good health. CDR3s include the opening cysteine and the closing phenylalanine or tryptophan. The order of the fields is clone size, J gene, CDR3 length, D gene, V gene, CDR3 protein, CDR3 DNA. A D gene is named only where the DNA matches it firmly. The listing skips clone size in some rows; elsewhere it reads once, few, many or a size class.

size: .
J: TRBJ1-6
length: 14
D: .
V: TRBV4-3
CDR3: CASSRTWINSPLHF
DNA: TGCGCCAGCAGCCGCACCTGGATTAATTCACCCCTCCACTTT

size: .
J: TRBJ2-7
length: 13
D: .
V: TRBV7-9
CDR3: CASGGTANYEQYF
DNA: TGTGCCAGCGGCGGGACAGCTAACTACGAGCAGTACTTC

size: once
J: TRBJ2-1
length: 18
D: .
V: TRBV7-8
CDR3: CASSLATWAGSSYNEQFF
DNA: TGTGCCAGCAGCTTAGCGACTTGGGCAGGCAGCTCCTACAATGAGCAGTTCTTC

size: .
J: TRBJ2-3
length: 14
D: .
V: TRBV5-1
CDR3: CASSSPGATDTQYF
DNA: TGCGCCAGCAGCTCACCCGGGGCCACAGATACGCAGTATTTT

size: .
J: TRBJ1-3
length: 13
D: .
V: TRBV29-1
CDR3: CSGRSASGNTIYF
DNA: TGCAGCGGACGGTCGGCCTCTGGAAACACCATATATTTT

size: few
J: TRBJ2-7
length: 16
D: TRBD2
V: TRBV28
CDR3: CASTPSGAANFWEQYF
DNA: TGTGCCAGCACCCCGAGCGGGGCAGCCAATTTTTGGGAGCAGTACTTC

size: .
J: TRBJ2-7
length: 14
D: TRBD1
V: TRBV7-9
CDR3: CASLPGTGDYEQYF
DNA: TGTGCCAGCTTACCCGGGACAGGGGACTACGAGCAGTACTTC

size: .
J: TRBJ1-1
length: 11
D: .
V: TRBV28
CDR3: CASSTGTKFFF
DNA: TGTGCCAGCAGTACCGGGACAAAGTTTTTCTTT

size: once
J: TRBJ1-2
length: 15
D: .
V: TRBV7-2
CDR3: CASSLIPPGGYGYTF
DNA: TGTGCCAGCAGCTTAATACCCCCCGGGGGCTATGGCTACACCTTC

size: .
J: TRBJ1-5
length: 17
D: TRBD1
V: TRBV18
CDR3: CASSPSRTGGEGQPQHF
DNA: TGTGCCAGCTCACCCAGCCGTACAGGGGGGGAAGGGCAGCCCCAGCATTTT

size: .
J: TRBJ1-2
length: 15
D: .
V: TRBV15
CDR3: CATSGGYRDDYGYTF
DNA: TGTGCCACCAGCGGCGGCTACCGGGACGACTATGGCTACACCTTC

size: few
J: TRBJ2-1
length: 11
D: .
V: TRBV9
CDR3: CASSGGNEQFF
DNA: TGTGCCAGCAGCGGGGGCAATGAGCAGTTCTTC

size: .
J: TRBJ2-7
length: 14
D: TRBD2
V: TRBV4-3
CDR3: CASSQPTSGRAGHF
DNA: TGCGCCAGCAGCCAACCCACTAGCGGGAGGGCCGGGCACTTC

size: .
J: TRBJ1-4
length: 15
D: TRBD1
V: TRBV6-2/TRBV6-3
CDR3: CASSGTASTNEKLFF
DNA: TGTGCCAGCAGTGGGACAGCTTCAACTAATGAAAAACTGTTTTTT

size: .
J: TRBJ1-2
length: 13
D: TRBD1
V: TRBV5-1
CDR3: CASSPRQGGGYTF
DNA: TGCGCCAGCAGCCCCCGGCAGGGGGGAGGCTACACCTTC

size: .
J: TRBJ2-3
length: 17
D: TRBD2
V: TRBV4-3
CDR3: CASSQDFRLAGTDTQYF
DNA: TGCGCCAGCAGCCAAGATTTTAGACTAGCGGGAACGGATACGCAGTATTTT

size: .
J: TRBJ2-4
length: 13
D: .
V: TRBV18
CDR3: CASSPMGKNIQYF
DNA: TGTGCCAGCTCACCGATGGGCAAAAACATTCAGTACTTC

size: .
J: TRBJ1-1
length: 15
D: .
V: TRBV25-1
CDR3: CASSIGGGMNTEAFF
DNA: TGTGCCAGCAGTATTGGGGGGGGGATGAACACTGAAGCTTTCTTT

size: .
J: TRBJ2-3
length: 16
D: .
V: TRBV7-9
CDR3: CASSSPGVILADTQYF
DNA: TGTGCCAGCAGCTCTCCAGGGGTGATATTAGCAGATACGCAGTATTTT

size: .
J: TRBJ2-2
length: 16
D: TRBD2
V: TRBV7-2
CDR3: CASSSLGGGNTGELFF
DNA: TGTGCCAGCAGCTCATTGGGCGGGGGGAACACCGGGGAGCTGTTTTTT

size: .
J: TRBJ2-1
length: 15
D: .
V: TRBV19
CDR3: CASSRRQVDYNEQFF
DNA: TGTGCCAGCTCAAGGCGGCAGGTGGATTACAATGAGCAGTTCTTC

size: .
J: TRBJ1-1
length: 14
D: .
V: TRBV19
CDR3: CASASLLLNTEAFF
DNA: TGTGCCAGTGCCTCGCTTCTTCTGAACACTGAAGCTTTCTTT

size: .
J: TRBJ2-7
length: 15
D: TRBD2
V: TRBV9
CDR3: CASSSGGAGRYEQYF
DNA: TGTGCCAGCAGCTCCGGGGGGGCAGGGAGATACGAGCAGTACTTC

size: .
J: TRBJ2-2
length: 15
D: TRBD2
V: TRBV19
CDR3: CASRGTSGSTGELFF
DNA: TGTGCCAGTAGAGGGACTAGCGGGAGCACCGGGGAGCTGTTTTTT

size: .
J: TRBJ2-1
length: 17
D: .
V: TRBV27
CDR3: CASSPHAQVPYTVEQFF
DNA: TGTGCCAGCAGTCCCCACGCCCAAGTCCCATATACGGTTGAGCAGTTCTTC

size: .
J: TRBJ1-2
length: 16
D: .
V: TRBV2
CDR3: CASSEIGSIIPYGYTF
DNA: TGTGCCAGCAGTGAAATCGGCAGCATCATTCCCTATGGCTACACCTTC

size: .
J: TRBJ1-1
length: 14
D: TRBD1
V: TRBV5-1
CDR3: CASSLQGAAAEAFF
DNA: TGCGCCAGCAGCTTGCAGGGGGCTGCGGCTGAAGCTTTCTTT

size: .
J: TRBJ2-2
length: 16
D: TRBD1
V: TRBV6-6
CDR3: CASNNARTGFAGELFF
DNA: TGTGCCAGCAACAATGCTCGGACAGGGTTTGCTGGGGAGCTGTTTTTT

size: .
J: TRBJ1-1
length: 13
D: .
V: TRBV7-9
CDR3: CASSLAMNTEAFF
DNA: TGTGCCAGCAGCTTAGCGATGAACACTGAAGCTTTCTTT

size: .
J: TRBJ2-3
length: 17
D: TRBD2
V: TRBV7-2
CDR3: CASSLAASGRGTDTQYF
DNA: TGTGCCAGCAGCTTAGCGGCCAGCGGGAGAGGTACAGATACGCAGTATTTT

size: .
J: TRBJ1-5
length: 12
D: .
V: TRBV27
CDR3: CASSTGGQPQHF
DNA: TGTGCCAGCAGTACGGGAGGACAGCCCCAGCATTTT

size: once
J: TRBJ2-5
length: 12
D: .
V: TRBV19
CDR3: CASGPPGGTQYF
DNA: TGTGCCAGTGGTCCCCCAGGTGGGACCCAGTACTTC

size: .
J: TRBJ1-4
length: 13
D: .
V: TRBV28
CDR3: CASSLYRDEKLFF
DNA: TGTGCCAGCAGTTTGTACAGGGATGAAAAACTGTTTTTT

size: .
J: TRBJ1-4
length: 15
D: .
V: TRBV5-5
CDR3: CASSLDGATNEKLFF
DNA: TGTGCCAGCAGCTTGGACGGAGCAACTAATGAAAAACTGTTTTTT

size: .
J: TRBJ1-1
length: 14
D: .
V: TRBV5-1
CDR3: CASSSETGGTEAFF
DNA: TGCGCCAGCAGCTCTGAGACAGGAGGCACTGAAGCTTTCTTT

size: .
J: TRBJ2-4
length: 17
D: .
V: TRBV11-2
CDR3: CASSLGVLGGRLGIQYF
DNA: TGTGCCAGCAGCTTAGGCGTTTTAGGGGGTCGTCTGGGCATTCAGTACTTC